These 21 T cell receptor beta chains came from one sample sequenced in a study of human T cells and chemical hapten exposure. Time point given: patch test 3, about 24 weeks after DPC sensitization. Indicated treatment: therapeutic diphenylcyclopropenone sensitization with weekly scalp DPC. TCRdb called the RACE reads again in MiXCR, with one record for every CDR3 protein. The repertoire holds about 82,000 distinct CDR3 sequences, with 10% to 12% as singletons. Sample: whole blood, taken in connection with sensitization to the hapten diphenylcyclopropenone (DPC). The receptors originated from a woman in her fifties or sixties with alopecia areata. Some clones in this sample may be carry-over from other donors' samples.

This clonotype was seen ten or more times. The rearrangement links TRBV6-9 to TRBJ2-1, with D uncertain. Per germline, CDR1 MNHGY and CDR2 SVAAGI. V lost 8 bases to trimming and J lost 6 bases, with 14 bases between them. The CDR3 has 13 amino acids. In DNA, the CDR3 is TGTGCCAGCGCTTGGTGGGGTTGCAATGAGCAGTTCTTC. It encodes CASAWWGCNEQFF.

CDR3 amino acids: CASTQEFETQYF. CDR3 coding DNA: TGTGCCAGCACCCAGGAGTTCGAGACCCAGTACTTC. This chain links TRBV6-2 or TRBV6-3 with TRBJ2-5; D remains ambiguous. From germline, CDR1 is MNHEY and CDR2 SVGEGT. CDR3 length: 12 amino acids. V shed 7 bases and J shed 5 bases, with 11 bases lying between them.

This chain joins TRBV18 and TRBJ1-4; D ambiguous. CDR3 size: 15 residues. Germline values: CDR1 KGHSH, CDR2 LQKENI. V was pared by 3 bases and J by 8 bases, with 16 bases between. For the CDR3, the DNA is TGTGCCAGCTCACCTCCGGGCCTCACGCAGGAAAAACTGTTTTTT. Its protein product is CASSPPGLTQEKLFF.

The chain is built from TRBV28 and TRBJ1-1, with 10 nucleotides matching TRBD1. Germline loops: CDR1 MDHEN, CDR2 SYDVKM. J lost 7 bases, V lost 5 bases, and 7 bases had no gene match. CDR3 length: 14 residues. CDR3 DNA: TGTGCCAGCAGTGTTGACAGGGGGCGCATTGAAGCTTTCTTT. Protein sequence: CASSVDRGRIEAFF.

The chain recombines TRBV29-1 with TRBJ2-7; maybe TRBD2 (7 bases). The CDR3 sequence is 12 residues long. Germline loops: CDR1 SQVTM, CDR2 ANQGSEA. The V and J ends lost 4 bases and 4 bases respectively, with 11 bases between them. CDR3 DNA: TGCAGCGTTGCGGGGGGCACGTACGAGCAGTACTTC. This gives the protein CSVAGGTYEQYF.

This clonotype was picked up many times. V gene TRBV18 combines with J gene TRBJ2-5; 8 bases match TRBD2. CDR3 length: 14 residues. The V segment lost 6 bases and the J segment 4 bases; nucleotides outside the gene matches: 7. Germline V gene data show CDR1 as KGHSH and CDR2 as LQKENI. The DNA for the CDR3 is TGTGCCAGCTCTGCGGGAGGAAGGGGAGAGACCCAGTACTTC. Translating it yields CASSAGGRGETQYF. The full variable domain, in which reference TRBV18 and TRBJ2-5 provide the parts outside the CDR3, is NAGVMQNPRHLVRRRGQEARLRCSPMKGHSHVYWYRQLPEEGLKFMVYLQKENIIDESGMPKERFSAEFPKEGPSILRIQQVVRGDSAAYFCASSAGGRGETQYFGPGTRLLVL.

Turning to this clonotype: Relative to the germline gene, one junction end is altered; a read error may explain this. The chain links TRBV4-1 to TRBJ2-4; 9 positions match TRBD1. Per the germline V gene, CDR1 is MGHRA and CDR2 is YSYEKL. The CDR3 is made up of 16 amino acids. DNA for the CDR3: TGCGCCAGCAGCCAAGCGGGACAGGGAGCCCAAAACATTCAGTACTTC. Translating gives CASSQAGQGAQNIQYF.

This clonotype was seen more than once but under ten times. The J gene is TRBJ2-4, the V gene TRBV7-2; D remains unclear. V lost 1 base, J lost 1 base, and 5 bases lay in between. The CDR3 length is 14 residues. Looked up from germline, CDR1 is SGHTA and CDR2 is FQGNSA. DNA for the CDR3: TGTGCCAGCAGCTTAGGAGCTGCCAAAAACATTCAGTACTTC. This sequence encodes CASSLGAAKNIQYF.

The chain uses TRBV7-9 and TRBJ1-2; D possibly corresponds to TRBD1 (6 bases). The CDR3 extends over 14 amino acids. Trimming left V 7 bases short and J 7 bases short, with 19 bases between. Germline V CDR1 and CDR2: SEHNR, FQNEAQ (reference sequence). CDR3 DNA: TGTGCCAGCACCCCCCCTGGGGGGCTCTTTGGCTACACCTTC. It codes for CASTPPGGLFGYTF.

This clonotype has a count of ten or more. V usage is TRBV7-2 and J usage is TRBJ2-1; the D gene is possibly TRBD2 (6 bases). This CDR3 is 14 amino acids long. Per germline, CDR1 SGHTA and CDR2 FQGNSA. The V end lost 3 bases, the J end lost 7 bases, and 13 bases lay between the germline ends. The CDR3 region is CASSFQWAGNEQFF. The CDR3 nucleotides read TGTGCCAGCAGCTTCCAATGGGCGGGGAATGAGCAGTTCTTC.

This clonotype was counted between two and nine times. V gene TRBV29-1 combines with J gene TRBJ2-7; perhaps TRBD2 as D (5 bases). The CDR3 is 12 residues long. Trimming shortened V by 7 bases and J by 2 bases, and 12 bases separated the two germline ends. Germline-derived CDR1 and CDR2 are SQVTM and ANQGSEA. The CDR3 loop reads CSARLSAYEQYF. The CDR3 DNA follows: TGCAGCGCCCGACTAAGCGCCTACGAGCAGTACTTC.

The rearrangement uses TRBV20-1 and TRBJ2-2; tentatively, D is TRBD2 (6 bases). CDR3 size: 15 residues. Germline assignment: CDR1 DFQATT and CDR2 SNEGSKA (reference sequence). Trimming shortened V by 0 bases and J by 7 bases, and 15 bases separated the two germline ends. The CDR3 spells CSARDQGAEGGELFF. The DNA for the CDR3 is TGCAGTGCTAGAGATCAGGGAGCGGAGGGCGGGGAGCTGTTTTTT.

At least ten counts were recorded for this clonotype. The chain couples TRBV7-9 to TRBJ1-4; no firm D call. Between the trimmed V and J ends, which lost 1 base and 4 bases, there was a span of 7 bases. The length of the CDR3 is 14 residues. The germline V gene has CDR1 SEHNR and CDR2 FQNEAQ (reference sequence). The CDR3 DNA follows: TGTGCCAGCAGCTTAGACGGGTTTAATGAAAAACTGTTTTTT. It specifies CASSLDGFNEKLFF.

This clonotype was counted many times. J is TRBJ2-1 and V is TRBV10-3; weak D call: TRBD1 (6 bases). The CDR3 totals 19 residues. The germline V and J ends were trimmed by 2 bases and 2 bases, with 22 bases remaining between them. CDR1 is ENHRY and CDR2 is SYGVKD in the germline V gene. CDR3 bases: TGTGCCATCAGTGAGCCAACGGGGCAATTGACAGGTCCCTACAATGAGCAGTTCTTC. Its protein product is CAISEPTGQLTGPYNEQFF.

The chain carries TRBV9 and TRBJ2-1; 10 nucleotides agree with TRBD2. This CDR3 spans 13 amino acids. The germline V gene encodes CDR1 SGDLS and CDR2 YYNGEE. Germline trimming cut 6 bases from V and 10 bases from J; bases unmatched to any gene: 7. CDR3 loop: CASTGTSEGEQFF. Written as DNA, the CDR3 is TGTGCCAGCACCGGGACTAGCGAGGGGGAGCAGTTCTTC.

This clonotype has more than one count but fewer than ten. The chain recombines TRBV3-1 with TRBJ2-5; tentatively, D is TRBD1 (7 bases). The CDR3 runs 16 residues. From germline, CDR1 is LGHDT and CDR2 YNNKEL (reference sequence). V lost 0 bases and J lost 4, with 15 bases in between. CDR3 sequence (DNA): TGTGCCAGCAGCCAAGATCTTCCAGGGGGGCGAGAGACCCAGTACTTC. Its protein is CASSQDLPGGRETQYF.

This clonotype was recorded a few times. The V and J genes are TRBV6-5 and TRBJ2-5; 7 bases agree with TRBD1. V dropped 6 bases and J dropped 0; count of bases not matched to a gene: 4. Germline loops: CDR1 MNHEY, CDR2 SVGAGI. CDR3 length: 14 residues. This CDR3 is CASSWDRNQETQYF. The CDR3, as DNA: TGTGCCAGCAGCTGGGACAGAAACCAAGAGACCCAGTACTTC.

At least ten counts were recorded for this clonotype. This sequence joins TRBV29-1 and TRBJ1-2; a possible D gene is TRBD1 (6 bases). Germline CDR1 and CDR2: SQVTM and ANQGSEA. V lost 2 bases, J lost 4 bases, and 17 bases lay in between. CDR3 length: 15 amino acids. The CDR3 bases are TGCAGCGTTGAACGCCAGACAGACAGGTCCTATGGCTACACCTTC. Translating it yields CSVERQTDRSYGYTF.

This clonotype was picked up a small number of times. This chain connects TRBV7-2 to TRBJ2-6; D not resolved. Between the trimmed V and J ends, which lost 0 bases and 3 bases, there was a span of 6 bases. Germline assignment: CDR1 SGHTA and CDR2 FQGNSA. This CDR3 comprises 15 residues. CDR3 DNA sequence: TGTGCCAGCAGCTTAGCTCTTAGTGGGGCCAACGTCCTGACTTTC. It translates to CASSLALSGANVLTF.

The table lists this clonotype with many counts. The gene calls are TRBV12-3 or TRBV12-4 and TRBJ2-1, with 7 bases matching TRBD1. This CDR3 spans 15 amino acids. With V trimmed by 5 bases and J by 2 bases, 6 bases remained unmatched. CDR3 nucleotide sequence: TGTGCCAGCAGTCCGGACAGGCAAGCCTACAATGAGCAGTTCTTC. Its protein product is CASSPDRQAYNEQFF.

Concerning this clonotype: This may be a read error, as it is one base from a much larger clone. CDR3 sequence: CASSLHSDKLFF. The CDR3 nucleotides read TGTGCCAGCAGCCTCCACAGTGATAAACTGTTTTTT. The chain uses TRBV11-2 and TRBJ1-4; no firm D call. Germline V gene sequence: CDR1 SGHAT, CDR2 FQNNGV. There are 12 residues in the CDR3. Trimming removed 5 bases from V and 11 bases from J, with 12 bases in between.